The subject of this entry is one TCR beta chain. Antigen specificity is unknown. Replicate PCRs from sorted subsets contained around 200 ng DNA, which is 30,000 to 35,000 T cell genomes. The table came from immunoSEQ multiplex PCR; TCRdb's copy has only in-frame clones and leaves some out. Here the sample spans roughly 1 million clones, approximately 78% being singletons. Subsets obtained from CD4+ cells comprised CD45RA+ naive and CD45RA-negative memory cells. The data were obtained in a study of shared clonotypes between healthy human individuals. Study in general: CD4 naive and memory got three plates each, CD8 naive two, CD8 memory one. Study conclusions and caveats: Clonotype sharing among donors likely depends on sequencing depth.

Germline CDR1 is MGHDK and CDR2 is SYGVNS. V lost 5 bases and J lost 3, with 12 bases in between. This CDR3 comprises 14 residues. The sample taken for sequencing was memory CD4+ T cells from PBMCs. Subset defined: CD45RA-negative fraction. The chain carries TRBV25-1 and TRBJ2-3; D remains unclear. This clonotype originated in a man younger than 35 in good health. Some clones in this sample may be carry-over from other donors' samples. CDR3 nucleotide sequence: TGTGCCAGCAGTCGAACGGAGACTACAGATACGCAGTATTTT. Protein: CASSRTETTDTQYF. Looking up the rest from reference TRBV25-1 and TRBJ2-3 gives the full variable domain: EADIYQTPRYLVIGTGKKITLECSQTMGHDKMYWYQQDPGMELHLIHYSYGVNSTEKGDLSSESTVSRIRTEHFPLTLESARPSHTSQYLCASSRTETTDTQYFGPGTRLTVL.